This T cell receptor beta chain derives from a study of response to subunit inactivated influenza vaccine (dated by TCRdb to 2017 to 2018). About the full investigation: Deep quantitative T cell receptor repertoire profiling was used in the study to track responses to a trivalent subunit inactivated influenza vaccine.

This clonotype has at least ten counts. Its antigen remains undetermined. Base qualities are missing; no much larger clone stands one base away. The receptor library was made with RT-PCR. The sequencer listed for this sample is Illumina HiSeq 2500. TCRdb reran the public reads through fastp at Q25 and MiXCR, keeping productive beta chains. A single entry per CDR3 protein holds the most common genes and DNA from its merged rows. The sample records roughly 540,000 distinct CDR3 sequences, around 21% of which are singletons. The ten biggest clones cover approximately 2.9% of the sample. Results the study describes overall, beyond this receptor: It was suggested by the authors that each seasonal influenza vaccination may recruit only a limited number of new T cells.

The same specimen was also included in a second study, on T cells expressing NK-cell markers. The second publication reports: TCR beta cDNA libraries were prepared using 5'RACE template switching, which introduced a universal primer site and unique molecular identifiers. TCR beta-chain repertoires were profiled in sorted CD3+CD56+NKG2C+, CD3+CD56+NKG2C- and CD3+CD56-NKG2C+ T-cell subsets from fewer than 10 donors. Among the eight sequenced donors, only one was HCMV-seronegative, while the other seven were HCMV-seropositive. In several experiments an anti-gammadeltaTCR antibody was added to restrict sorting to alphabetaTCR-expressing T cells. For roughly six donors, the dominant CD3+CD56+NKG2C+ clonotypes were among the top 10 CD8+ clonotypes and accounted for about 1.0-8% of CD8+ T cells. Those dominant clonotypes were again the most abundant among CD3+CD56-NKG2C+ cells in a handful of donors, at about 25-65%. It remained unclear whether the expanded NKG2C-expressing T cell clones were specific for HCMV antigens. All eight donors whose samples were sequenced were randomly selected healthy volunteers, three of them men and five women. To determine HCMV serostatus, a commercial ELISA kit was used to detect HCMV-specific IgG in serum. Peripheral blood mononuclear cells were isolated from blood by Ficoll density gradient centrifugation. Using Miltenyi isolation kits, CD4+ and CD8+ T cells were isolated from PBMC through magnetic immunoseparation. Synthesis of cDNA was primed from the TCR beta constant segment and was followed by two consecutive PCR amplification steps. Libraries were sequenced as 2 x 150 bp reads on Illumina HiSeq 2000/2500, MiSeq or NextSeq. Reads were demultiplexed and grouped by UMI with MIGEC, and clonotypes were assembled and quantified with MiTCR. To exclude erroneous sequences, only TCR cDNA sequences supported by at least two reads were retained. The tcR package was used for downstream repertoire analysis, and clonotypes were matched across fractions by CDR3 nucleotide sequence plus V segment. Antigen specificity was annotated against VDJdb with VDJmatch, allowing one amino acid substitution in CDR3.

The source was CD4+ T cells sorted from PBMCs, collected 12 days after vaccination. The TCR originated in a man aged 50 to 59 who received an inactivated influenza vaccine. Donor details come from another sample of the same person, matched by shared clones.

The base sequence is TGCGCCAGCAGCCCGCGAGGGGGACAACTCGGATCCTATGGCTACACCTTC. This encodes CASSPRGGQLGSYGYTF. This chain joins TRBV5-1 to TRBJ1-2; tentative D gene TRBD1, with 6 bases matching. V and J lose 4 bases and 4 bases, and a span of 23 bases separates them. Inclusive of the bounding cysteine and phenylalanine, the CDR3 is 17 residues long. Left in the record is the CDR3 DNA by itself, 51 bases read in frame from the first base. CDR1 and CDR2 are drawn from the germline V gene: SGHRS, YFSETQ.